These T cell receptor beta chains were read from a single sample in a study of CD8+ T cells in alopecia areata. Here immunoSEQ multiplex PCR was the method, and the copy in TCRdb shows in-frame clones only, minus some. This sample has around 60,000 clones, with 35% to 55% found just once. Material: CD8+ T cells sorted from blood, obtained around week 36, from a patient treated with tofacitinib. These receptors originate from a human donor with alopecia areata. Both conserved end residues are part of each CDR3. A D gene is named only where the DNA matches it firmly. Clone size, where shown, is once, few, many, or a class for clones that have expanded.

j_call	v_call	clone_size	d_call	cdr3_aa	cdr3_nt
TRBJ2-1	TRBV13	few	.	CASSAPSSNEQFF	TGTGCCAGCAGCGCCCCTAGCAGCAATGAGCAGTTCTTC
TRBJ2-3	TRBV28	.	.	CASSLAYRDTQYF	TGTGCCAGCAGTTTAGCCTACCGGGATACGCAGTATTTT
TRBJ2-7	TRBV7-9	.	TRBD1	CASSLSTGMKEQYF	TGTGCCAGCAGCCTGTCGACAGGGATGAAAGAGCAGTACTTC
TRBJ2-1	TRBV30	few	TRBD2	CAWSVVVAGEQFF	TGTGCCTGGAGTGTAGTGGTAGCGGGAGAGCAGTTCTTC
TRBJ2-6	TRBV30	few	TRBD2	CARRGGGGTGANVLTF	TGTGCCCGACGGGGCGGGGGAGGCACTGGGGCCAACGTCCTGACTTTC
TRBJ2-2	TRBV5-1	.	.	CASSPSTGLNTGELFF	TGCGCCAGCAGCCCTTCAACAGGGTTGAACACCGGGGAGCTGTTTTTT
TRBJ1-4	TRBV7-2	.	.	CASSLAPMGEKLFF	TGTGCCAGCAGCTTGGCACCAATGGGTGAAAAACTGTTTTTT
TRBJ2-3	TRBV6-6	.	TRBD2	CASSTSADTDTQYF	TGTGCCAGCAGCACTAGCGCCGACACAGATACGCAGTATTTT
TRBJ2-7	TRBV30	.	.	CAWRETGTDSYEQYF	TGTGCCTGGAGGGAAACCGGGACTGACTCCTACGAGCAGTACTTC
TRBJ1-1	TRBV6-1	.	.	CASSEDSGTEAFF	TGTGCCAGCAGTGAAGATTCCGGGACCGAAGCTTTCTTT
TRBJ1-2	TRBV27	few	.	CATGTINYGYTF	TGTGCCACCGGGACAATCAACTATGGCTACACCTTC
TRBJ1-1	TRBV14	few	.	CASSQAKVFTEAFF	TGTGCCAGCAGCCAAGCCAAGGTTTTCACTGAAGCTTTCTTT
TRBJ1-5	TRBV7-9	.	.	CASSYSSTPNQPQHF	TGTGCCAGCAGCTATTCTTCAACCCCCAATCAGCCCCAGCATTTT
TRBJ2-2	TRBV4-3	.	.	CASSHEGTTGELFF	TGCGCCAGCAGCCATGAGGGGACCACCGGGGAGCTGTTTTTT
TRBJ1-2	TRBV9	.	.	CASSVGGADYGYTF	TGTGCCAGCAGCGTAGGAGGGGCTGACTATGGCTACACCTTC
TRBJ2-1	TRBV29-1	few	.	CSVDMGNEQFF	TGCAGCGTTGATATGGGTAATGAGCAGTTCTTC
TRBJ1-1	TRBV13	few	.	CASSPGLMNTEAFF	TGTGCCAGCAGCCCGGGACTAATGAACACTGAAGCTTTCTTT
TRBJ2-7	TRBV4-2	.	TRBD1	CASSPGTGIEYEQYF	TGTGCCAGCAGCCCCGGGACAGGGATAGAGTACGAGCAGTACTTC
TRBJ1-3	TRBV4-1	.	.	CASSQDSGNTIYF	TGCGCCAGCAGCCAGGACTCTGGAAACACCATATATTTT
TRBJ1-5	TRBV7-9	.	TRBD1	CASSPSREGQGGQPQHF	TGTGCCAGCAGCCCAAGCCGGGAAGGACAGGGCGGACAGCCCCAGCATTTT
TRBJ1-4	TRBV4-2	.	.	CASRGEDGEKLFF	TGTGCCAGCAGAGGGGAGGATGGTGAAAAACTGTTTTTT
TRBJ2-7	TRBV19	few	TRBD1	CASSTGTEARYEQYF	TGTGCCAGTAGTACGGGGACAGAAGCACGCTACGAGCAGTACTTC
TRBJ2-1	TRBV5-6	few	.	CASSLIRLARGDEQFF	TGTGCCAGCAGCTTAATCCGCTTAGCCCGGGGCGATGAGCAGTTCTTC
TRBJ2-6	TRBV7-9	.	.	CASSLAGANVLTF	TGTGCCAGCAGCCTAGCTGGGGCCAACGTCCTGACTTTC
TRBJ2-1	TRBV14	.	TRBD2	CASSRERTSGYNEQFF	TGTGCCAGCAGCCGAGAGAGGACTAGCGGTTACAATGAGCAGTTCTTC
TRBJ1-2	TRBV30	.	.	CAWTKQVDGYTF	TGCGCCTGGACCAAACAGGTTGATGGCTACACCTTC
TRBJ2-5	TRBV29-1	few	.	CSVESSRKTQYF	TGCAGCGTTGAGTCTAGCCGGAAGACCCAGTACTTC
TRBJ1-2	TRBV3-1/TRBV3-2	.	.	CDHTYGYTF	TGTGACCACACCTATGGCTACACCTTC